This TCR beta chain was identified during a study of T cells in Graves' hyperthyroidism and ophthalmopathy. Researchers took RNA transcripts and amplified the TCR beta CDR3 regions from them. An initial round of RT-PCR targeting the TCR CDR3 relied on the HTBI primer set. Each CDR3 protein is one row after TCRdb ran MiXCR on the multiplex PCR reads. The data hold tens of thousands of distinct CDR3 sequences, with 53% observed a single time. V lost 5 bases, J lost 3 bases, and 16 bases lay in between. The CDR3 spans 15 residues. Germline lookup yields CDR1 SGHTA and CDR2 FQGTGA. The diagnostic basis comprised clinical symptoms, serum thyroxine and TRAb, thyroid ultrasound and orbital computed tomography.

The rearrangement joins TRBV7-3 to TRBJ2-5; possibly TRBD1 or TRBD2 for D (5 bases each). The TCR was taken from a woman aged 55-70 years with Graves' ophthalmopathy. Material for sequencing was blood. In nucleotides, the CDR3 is TGTGCCAGCAGCCCCCATGGGACGGAAGAAGAGACCCAGTACTTC. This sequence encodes CASSPHGTEEETQYF.